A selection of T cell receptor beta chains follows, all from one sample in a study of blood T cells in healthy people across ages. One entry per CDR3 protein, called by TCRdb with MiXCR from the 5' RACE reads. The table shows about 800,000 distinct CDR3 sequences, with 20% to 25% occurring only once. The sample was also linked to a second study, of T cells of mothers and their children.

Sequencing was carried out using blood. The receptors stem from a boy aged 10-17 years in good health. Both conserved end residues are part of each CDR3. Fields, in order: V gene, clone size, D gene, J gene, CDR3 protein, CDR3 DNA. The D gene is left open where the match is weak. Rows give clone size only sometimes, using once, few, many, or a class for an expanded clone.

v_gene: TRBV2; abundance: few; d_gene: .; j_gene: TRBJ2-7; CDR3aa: CATNRASRVNEQYF; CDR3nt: TGTGCCACAAACCGGGCCTCCAGGGTCAACGAGCAGTACTTC
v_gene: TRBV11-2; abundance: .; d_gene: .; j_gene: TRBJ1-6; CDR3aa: CASKPIVGNNSPLHF; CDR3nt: TGTGCCAGCAAGCCTATCGTAGGGAATAATTCACCCCTCCACTTT
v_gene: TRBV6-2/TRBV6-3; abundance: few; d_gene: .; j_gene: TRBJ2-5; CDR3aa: CASLPAATFGVETQYF; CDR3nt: TGTGCCAGCCTTCCGGCAGCCACGTTCGGTGTGGAGACCCAGTACTTC
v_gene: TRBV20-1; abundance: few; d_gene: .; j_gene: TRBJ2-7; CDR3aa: CSATGNTYEQYF; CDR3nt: TGCAGTGCAACGGGAAACACGTACGAGCAGTACTTC
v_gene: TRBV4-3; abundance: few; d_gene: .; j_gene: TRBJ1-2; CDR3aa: CASSQDVGRAGQGYGYTF; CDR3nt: TGCGCCAGCAGCCAAGACGTCGGTAGGGCAGGGCAGGGCTATGGCTACACCTTC
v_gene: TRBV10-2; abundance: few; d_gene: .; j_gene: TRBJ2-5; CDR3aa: CATAGAFRGEQYF; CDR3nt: TGCGCCACTGCAGGGGCCTTTCGGGGTGAGCAGTACTTC
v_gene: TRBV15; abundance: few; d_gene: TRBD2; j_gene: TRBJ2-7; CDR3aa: CATSVGTSGTYEQYF; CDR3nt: TGTGCCACCAGTGTTGGGACTAGCGGGACCTACGAGCAGTACTTC
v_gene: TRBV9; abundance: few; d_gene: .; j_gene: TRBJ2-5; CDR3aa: CASSAPLLGGQETQYF; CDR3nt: TGTGCCAGCAGCGCCCCTCTCCTAGGGGGCCAAGAGACCCAGTACTTC
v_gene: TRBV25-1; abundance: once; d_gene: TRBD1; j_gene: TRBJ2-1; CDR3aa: CASQDRAVWDEQFF; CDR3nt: TGTGCCAGTCAGGACAGGGCAGTTTGGGATGAGCAGTTCTTC
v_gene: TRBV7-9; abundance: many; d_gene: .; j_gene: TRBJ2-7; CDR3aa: CASRPLRATGPYEQYF; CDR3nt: TGTGCCAGCAGGCCCCTCAGGGCGACGGGCCCCTACGAGCAGTACTTC
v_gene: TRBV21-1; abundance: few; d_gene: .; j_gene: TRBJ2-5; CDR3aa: CASSPGSLGRETQYF; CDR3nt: TGTGCCAGCAGCCCTGGGTCGTTGGGTCGAGAGACCCAGTACTTC